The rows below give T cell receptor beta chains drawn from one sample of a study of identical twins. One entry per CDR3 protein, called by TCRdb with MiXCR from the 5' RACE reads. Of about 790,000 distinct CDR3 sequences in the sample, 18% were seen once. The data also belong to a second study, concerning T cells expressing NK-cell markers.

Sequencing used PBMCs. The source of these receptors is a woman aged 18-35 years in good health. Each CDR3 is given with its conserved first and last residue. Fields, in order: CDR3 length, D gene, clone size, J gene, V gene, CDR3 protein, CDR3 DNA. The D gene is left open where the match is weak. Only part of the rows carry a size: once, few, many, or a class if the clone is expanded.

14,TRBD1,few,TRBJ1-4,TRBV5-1,CASRGDRGGEKLFF,TGCGCCAGCAGAGGAGACAGGGGTGGCGAAAAACTGTTTTTT
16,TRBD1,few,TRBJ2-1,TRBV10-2,CASNTGQAGSYNEQFF,TGCGCCAGCAATACAGGACAGGCAGGTTCCTACAATGAGCAGTTCTTC
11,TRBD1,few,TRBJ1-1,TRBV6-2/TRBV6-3,CATDRGTETFF,TGTGCCACCGACAGGGGGACTGAAACTTTCTTT
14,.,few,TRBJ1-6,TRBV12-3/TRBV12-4,CASSFSRNHSPLHF,TGTGCCAGCAGTTTTAGCAGGAATCATTCACCCCTCCACTTT
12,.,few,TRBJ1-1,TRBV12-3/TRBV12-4,CASSFLHSEAFF,TGTGCCAGCAGTTTCCTCCATTCGGAAGCTTTCTTT
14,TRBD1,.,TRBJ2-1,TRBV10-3,CAISPGQGIDEQFF,TGTGCCATCAGCCCGGGACAGGGGATCGATGAGCAGTTCTTC
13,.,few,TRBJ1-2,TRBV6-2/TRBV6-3,CASSYPPRDGYTF,TGTGCCAGCAGTTACCCACCGAGGGATGGCTACACCTTC
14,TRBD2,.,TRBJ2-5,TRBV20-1,CSAPELGGEETQYF,TGCAGTGCCCCCGAGTTGGGGGGGGAGGAGACCCAGTACTTC
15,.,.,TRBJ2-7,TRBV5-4,CASSLDAGASYEQYF,TGTGCCAGCAGCTTGGACGCTGGGGCGTCCTACGAGCAGTACTTC
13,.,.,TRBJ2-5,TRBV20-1,CSASPSVGETQYF,TGCAGTGCTAGTCCTAGCGTAGGGGAGACCCAGTACTTC
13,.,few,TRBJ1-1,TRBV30,CAWSFRLNTEAFF,TGTGCCTGGAGTTTTAGGTTGAACACTGAAGCTTTCTTT
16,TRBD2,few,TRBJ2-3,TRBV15,CATRTSGRPSTDTQYF,TGTGCCACCAGGACTAGCGGCCGACCTAGCACAGATACGCAGTATTTT
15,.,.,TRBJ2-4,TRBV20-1,CSASRPGTSLNIQYF,TGCAGTGCTTCACGGCCCGGGACCTCCCTCAACATTCAGTACTTC
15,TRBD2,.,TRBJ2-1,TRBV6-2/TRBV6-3,CASTRGTSGYNEQFF,TGTGCCAGCACCCGGGGGACTAGCGGGTACAATGAGCAGTTCTTC
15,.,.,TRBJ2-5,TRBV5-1,CASSLRPAYQETQYF,TGCGCCAGCAGCTTGCGCCCAGCGTACCAAGAGACCCAGTACTTC